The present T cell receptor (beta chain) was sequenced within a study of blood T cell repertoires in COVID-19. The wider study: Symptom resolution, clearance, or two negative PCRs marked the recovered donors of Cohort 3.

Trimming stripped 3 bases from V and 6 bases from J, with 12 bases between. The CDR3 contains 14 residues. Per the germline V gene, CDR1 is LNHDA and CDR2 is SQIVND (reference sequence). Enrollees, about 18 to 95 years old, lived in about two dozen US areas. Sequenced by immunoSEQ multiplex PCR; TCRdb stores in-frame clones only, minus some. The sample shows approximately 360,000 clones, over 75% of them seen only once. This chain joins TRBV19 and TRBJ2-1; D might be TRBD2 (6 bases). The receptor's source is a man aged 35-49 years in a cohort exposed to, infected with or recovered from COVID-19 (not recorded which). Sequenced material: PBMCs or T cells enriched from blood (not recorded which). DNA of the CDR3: TGTGCCAGTAGTATGTTACTAGCCAGCAATGAGCAGTTCTTC. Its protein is CASSMLLASNEQFF.